This T cell receptor beta chain is from a study of T cells in Graves' hyperthyroidism and ophthalmopathy (dated by TCRdb to the late 2010s). Regarding the complete study: Peripheral blood samples were taken at initial diagnosis, before any treatment was given. TCR V-J signatures able to tell the groups apart were searched for in a discovery cohort of some 97 patients, of whom under 45 had Graves' ophthalmopathy and roughly 59 had stable Graves' hyperthyroidism. Whether ophthalmopathy could be predicted prospectively was tested in an independent validation cohort made up of 18 to 20 hyperthyroidism patients plus 17 patients who later progressed to ophthalmopathy. For training and testing, the 80 to 100 patients in the discovery cohort were randomly divided in a 7:3 ratio. In more than 5 Graves' hyperthyroidism patients, the study also compared T-cell repertoires from thyroid tissue with T-cell repertoires from blood. Following sampling, methimazole starting at 30 mg daily was given to hyperthyroidism patients, and high-dose intravenous methylprednisolone was given to ophthalmopathy patients. TCR Vbeta CDR3 sequencing of 120 to 150 peripheral blood samples (over 40 ophthalmopathy, 75 hyperthyroidism and around 17 progressor patients) is reported in the paper. What the research found in general, with its limitations: No statistical method was used to set the sample size in advance, and investigators knew the group allocation. Blood samples also contained most of the expanded thyroid clonotypes (frequency above 0.001), which suggests that blood repertoires may reflect thyroid immune responses. In cross-validation, a model built on a 13 V-J signature told ophthalmopathy apart from stable hyperthyroidism with just under 90% sensitivity and about 81% specificity, and in testing the same model reached 80%/75%. In validation, the model predicted progression to ophthalmopathy with over 65% sensitivity and over 72% specificity, a median of 6.5 months before onset.

The TCR beta CDR3 regions were amplified from the RNA transcripts. The TCR CDR3 was subjected to a first round of RT-PCR using the HTBI primer set and the Qiagen OneStep RT-PCR kit. Libraries were constructed in a second round of multiplex PCR, after which size selection and purification were performed. Sequencing of the libraries was done on an Illumina HiSeq2000 using paired-end 100 bp reads. Concerning the study's data processing: SOAPnuke was used to process the raw data, removing reads that contained adapters or uncalled bases, had a mean Phred below 15, or lacked an exact match to the constant primer or identifier. COPE v1.2.5 was used to merge high-quality paired reads, and clonotypes were defined as unique nucleotide sequences. Clonotypes were aligned to IMGT TRBV, TRBD and TRBJ reference segments using MiTCR v1.1. Only V-J combinations with frequency above 0.0001, covering about 99% of repertoires, were analysed. The TCS score was defined as F50 (clonal expansion) divided by E x V (chaos), with BLOSUM62-based TCRdist calculated between CDR3 peptides within each V-J. Welch's t-statistics and random forest reduced fewer than 600 V-J features to about 12, which were used in a naive Bayes classifier (R e1071). The Morisita-Horn index was used to measure how similar the thyroid and blood repertoires were. TCRdb cleaned the public reads at Q25 with fastp, built clones with MiXCR and kept in-frame beta chains. Rows are unified per CDR3 protein, each entry keeping the most common DNA and genes. The V and J calls and clone size are TCRdb's, not the authors'. The table for this sample lists hundreds of thousands of distinct CDR3 sequences; about a third of them were counted only once. The ten largest clones take up approximately 31% of the sample.

The trim is 3 bases for V and 6 bases for J, with a gap of 10 bases between the germline ends. The CDR3, from cysteine to phenylalanine, totals 13 residues. CDR3 DNA is the only sequence kept; it has 39 bases, read in frame from the first base. Sequences SNHLY (CDR1) and FYNNEI (CDR2) are obtained from the germline V gene. Stable Graves' hyperthyroidism was defined as the absence of progression to ophthalmopathy over 18 months of follow-up. Hyperthyroidism patients were newly diagnosed, had a disease duration of under 2 months, and were aged 18 to 65 years. Exclusion was applied to patients with uncontrolled infections, other autoimmune diseases, pregnancy or lactation. Diagnoses were established on the basis of clinical symptoms, serum thyroxine and TRAb, thyroid ultrasound, and orbital computed tomography. PBMCs were separated from approximately 9.9 ml of fresh peripheral blood using Ficoll-Paque density gradient centrifugation. Total RNA was extracted with Trizol reagent, and quality was checked on an Agilent 2100 Bioanalyzer.

The table lists this clonotype with a few counts. There is no known antigen for this receptor. Qualities for individual bases were not recorded, and no much larger clone is one base off. This clonotype was sampled from a woman between 40 and 50 years old with Graves' hyperthyroidism. The chain joins TRBV2 to TRBJ2-3; TRBD2 is possibly the D segment (6 matching bases). Sequencing was performed on blood. The CDR3 corresponds to CASSERDLDTQYF. The base sequence is TGTGCCAGCAGTGAGCGGGATCTGGATACGCAGTATTTT.